This T cell receptor (beta chain) was recovered during a study of blood T cell repertoires in COVID-19. Turning to the study itself: Samples of COVID-19 (acute and convalescent) were obtained from the United States, Italy and Spain.

The CDR3 runs 15 residues. Germline loops: CDR1 KGHSH, CDR2 LQKENI. V lost 5 bases and J lost 1; bases outside the gene matches: 4. Generated by immunoSEQ multiplex PCR, the TCRdb table keeps only in-frame clones and is missing some. This table holds around 30,000 clones, more than 70% found once. The chain employs TRBV18 and TRBJ1-4; 7 bases are a match to TRBD1. The source is an elderly man with active or convalescent COVID-19. The sequenced sample consisted of peripheral blood. The CDR3 nucleotides are TGTGCCAGCTCAGTCCGGGACAGAACTAATGAAAAACTGTTTTTT. It yields the protein CASSVRDRTNEKLFF.